The 23 T cell receptor beta chains below all came from one sample that was sequenced in a study of post-analysis software for immune sequencing data. Findings and limits, study-wide: A few TRBV segments appeared more often in patients than in controls, and TRBV5-6, TRBV5-1 and TRBV20-1 were among these.

Their cognate antigens are unknown. Unique molecular identifiers tagged the TCR beta cDNA libraries. TCRdb re-derived calls from the PCR reads in MiXCR, one entry per CDR3 protein. The sample holds over 700,000 distinct CDR3 sequences, 25% to 30% seen once. Sequenced material: blood. These receptors were collected from a girl aged 10-17 years with multiple sclerosis.

The rearrangement uses TRBV29-1 and TRBJ2-1, with 9 bases that match TRBD1. The junction had 8 bases not matched to a gene; V was cut back by 5 bases and J by 9 bases. CDR3 length equals 13 residues. CDR1 SQVTM and CDR2 ANQGSEA come from the germline V gene. The CDR3 DNA reads as TGCAGCGTTACCAGACAGGGGGGTAGTGAGCAGTTCTTC. This codes for CSVTRQGGSEQFF.

About this clonotype: A much larger clone differs by one base, so this may be a read error. This chain joins TRBV20-1 and TRBJ2-5; 7 bases fit TRBD2. The J call may be mistaken, given a closer DNA end match to TRBJ2-7. The CDR3 extends over 15 amino acids. Germline loops: CDR1 DFQATT, CDR2 SNEGSKA (reference sequence). The CDR3 nucleotides read TGCAGTGCTAGAGATCATGGGAGGGACGGGGGCGAGCAGTACTTC. Translating gives CSARDHGRDGGEQYF.

The V gene is TRBV3-1, the J gene TRBJ1-5; TRBD1 agrees at 7 bases. The J segment lost 11 bases and the V segment lost 4 bases, leaving 14 bases of the junction unmatched. CDR1 and CDR2 from the germline V gene are LGHDT and YNNKEL (reference sequence). CDR3 length: 15 residues. CDR3 sequence: CASSRNRQGGAAQHF. CDR3 DNA: TGTGCCAGCAGCCGGAATAGACAGGGTGGTGCGGCCCAGCATTTT.

Regarding this clonotype: This may be a read error, as it is one base from a much larger clone. The CDR3 spells CSVRIGNANYGYTF. The CDR3 region has the DNA TGCAGTGTTAGAATCGGGAATGCTAACTATGGCTACACCTTC. V is TRBV20-1 and J is TRBJ1-2; D call uncertain. In germline, CDR1 is DFQATT, CDR2 SNEGSKA (reference sequence). The CDR3 is 14 residues long.

The chain carries TRBV24-1 and TRBJ2-5; D gene uncertain. CDR1 and CDR2 (germline): KGHDR, SFDVKD. Trimming shortened V by 0 bases and J by 5 bases, and 6 bases separated the two germline ends. CDR3 size: 13 residues. CDR3 region: CATSDLPGETQYF. DNA of the CDR3: TGTGCCACCAGTGATTTGCCCGGGGAGACCCAGTACTTC.

This clonotype was counted only a few times. The chain is built from TRBV2 and TRBJ2-2; D may match TRBD1 or TRBD2 (5 bases each). V shed 11 bases and J shed 7 bases, with 14 bases lying between them. The CDR3 runs 12 residues. Germline CDR1 reads SNHLY; CDR2 reads FYNNEI. This CDR3 is CAPLRENGELFF. Written as DNA, the CDR3 is TGTGCCCCGCTCAGGGAGAACGGGGAGCTGTTTTTT.

This chain connects TRBV20-1 to TRBJ2-5; D may be TRBD2 (6 bases). Trimming removed 5 bases at V and 4 bases at J, with 20 bases between. Germline-derived CDR1 and CDR2 are DFQATT and SNEGSKA (reference sequence). CDR3 size: 15 residues. CDR3 in DNA: TGCAGTGCTCAACGTGCGGGGCGGCTAGGAGAGACCCAGTACTTC. As protein: CSAQRAGRLGETQYF.

The chain is built from TRBV20-1 and TRBJ2-1; 10 nucleotides agree with TRBD2. J was trimmed by 1 base and V by 1 base; bases with no gene match: 4. Germline assignment: CDR1 DFQATT and CDR2 SNEGSKA (reference sequence). The CDR3 length is 16 residues. CDR3 region: CSARVSAGGSYNEQFF. CDR3 in DNA: TGCAGTGCTAGAGTTTCAGCGGGAGGGTCCTACAATGAGCAGTTCTTC.

This clonotype was observed at least ten times. This rearrangement joins TRBV20-1 to TRBJ2-4, with TRBD2 matching 9 bases. CDR1 and CDR2 from the germline V gene are DFQATT and SNEGSKA (reference sequence). Unmatched junction bases numbered 10, after V lost 3 bases and J lost 1 base. The CDR3 runs to 17 residues. The CDR3 nucleotides are TGCAGTGCTAGTCGGTTAGCGGGAGATTCGGCCAAAAACATTCAGTACTTC. Its protein product is CSASRLAGDSAKNIQYF.

V and J are TRBV6-6 and TRBJ1-6, with a tentative D call TRBD1 (5 bases). Germline V gene sequence: CDR1 MNHNY, CDR2 SVGAGI (reference sequence). The CDR3 is 15 amino acids. V lost 7 bases, J lost 10 bases, and 20 bases lay in between. In DNA, the CDR3 is TGTGCCAGCATCCCCGGGTGGGGGAATGGCTCACCCCTCCACTTT. Amino acid sequence: CASIPGWGNGSPLHF.

The J gene is TRBJ2-1, the V gene TRBV25-1; 15 bases align to TRBD2. Germline trimming cut 4 bases from V and 4 bases from J; bases unmatched to any gene: 14. Germline V lookup: CDR1 MGHDK, CDR2 SYGVNS. The CDR3 is made up of 20 amino acids. CDR3 sequence: CASSGTGTSGGRTPYNEQFF. The CDR3 nucleotides read TGTGCCAGCAGTGGGACCGGGACTAGCGGGGGGAGAACCCCTTACAATGAGCAGTTCTTC.

In DNA form, the CDR3 reads TGCAGCGTTGAAGAACACCTGGACACCGGGGAGCTGTTTTTT. It translates to CSVEEHLDTGELFF. The V and J genes are TRBV29-1 and TRBJ2-2; D gene uncertain. There are 14 residues in the CDR3. The germline V and J ends were trimmed by 0 bases and 3 bases, with 8 bases remaining between them. Germline CDR1 reads SQVTM; CDR2 reads ANQGSEA.

This CDR3 reads CASVGGGEQYF. The CDR3 DNA reads TGTGCCAGCGTAGGCGGGGGTGAACAGTATTTT. The V call is TRBV27, the J call TRBJ2-3; the match to TRBD2 covers 7 bases. Germline-derived CDR1 and CDR2 are MNHEY and SMNVEV (reference sequence). The CDR3 covers 11 residues. The J segment lost 12 bases and the V segment lost 8 bases, leaving 8 bases of the junction unmatched.

This clonotype has only a few counts. V is TRBV29-1 and J is TRBJ2-3; D not resolved. Germline loops: CDR1 SQVTM, CDR2 ANQGSEA. The CDR3 runs 13 residues. Trimming removed 5 bases at V and 0 bases at J, with 9 bases between. For the CDR3, the DNA is TGCAGCGTTAGGAGCGCTAGCACAGATACGCAGTATTTT. It encodes CSVRSASTDTQYF.

This clonotype appeared a few times. V gene TRBV20-1 combines with J gene TRBJ2-5, with TRBD2 matching over 8 bases. The junction had 4 bases not matched to a gene; V was cut back by 1 base and J by 3 bases. CDR3 length equals 14 residues. Per the germline V gene, CDR1 is DFQATT and CDR2 is SNEGSKA (reference sequence). The CDR3: CSARGSGVKETQYF. The CDR3 DNA reads as TGCAGTGCTAGAGGTAGCGGGGTCAAAGAGACCCAGTACTTC.

The chain is built from TRBV5-1 and TRBJ1-6; TRBD1 matches 7 bases. Germline V gives CDR1 SGHRS, CDR2 YFSETQ. V was clipped by 5 bases and J by 14 bases; unmatched bases: 4. The CDR3 is made up of 11 amino acids. Here the CDR3 reads CASRGQTTLHF. CDR3 in DNA: TGCGCCAGCAGGGGACAGACGACCCTCCACTTT.

This clonotype has a single count. The chain links TRBV15 to TRBJ2-5; 11 positions match TRBD2. The V and J ends lost 7 bases and 2 bases, in that order; junction bases with no gene match: 9. The CDR3 contains 16 residues. Germline CDR1 reads LNHNV; CDR2 reads YYDKDF (reference sequence). CDR3: CATNDGRLAGQETQYF. The CDR3 coding sequence is TGTGCCACCAATGATGGGCGACTAGCGGGACAAGAGACCCAGTACTTC.

This sequence joins TRBV5-6 and TRBJ2-7; tentative D call: TRBD1 (5 bases). The CDR3 is 15 amino acids. V was shortened by 3 bases and J by 5 bases, with 18 bases between the two germline ends. CDR1 and CDR2 from the germline V gene are SGHDT and YYEEEE. The CDR3 DNA reads as TGTGCCAGCAGCTGGGCCAGGGCCGGAAGAAACGAGCAGTACTTC. Translation gives CASSWARAGRNEQYF.

This clonotype occurred many times. The rearrangement links TRBV15 to TRBJ2-7; D is possibly TRBD1 or TRBD2 (5 bases each). V was pared by 6 bases and J by 1 base, with 16 bases between. The CDR3 sequence is 15 residues long. Germline assignment: CDR1 LNHNV and CDR2 YYDKDF (reference sequence). The DNA for the CDR3 is TGTGCCACCAGGCCCCGGGGCCGAACATCCTACGAGCAGTACTTC. Its translation: CATRPRGRTSYEQYF.

The V gene is TRBV7-9, the J gene TRBJ2-7; 9 bases align to TRBD2. CDR3 length: 14 residues. From germline, CDR1 is SEHNR and CDR2 FQNEAQ (reference sequence). Trimming at V came to 1 base and at J to 5 bases, leaving 3 bases not matched to a gene. This chain's CDR3 is CASSLEREVNEQYF. In nucleotides, the CDR3 is TGTGCCAGCAGCTTAGAGCGGGAGGTCAACGAGCAGTACTTC.

This clonotype was counted only a few times. This CDR3 is CSASEDSNQPQHF. The CDR3 nucleotides read TGCAGTGCTAGCGAGGACTCCAATCAGCCCCAGCATTTT. V and J are TRBV20-1 and TRBJ1-5, with D unresolved. CDR1 and CDR2 (germline): DFQATT, SNEGSKA (reference sequence). CDR3 length: 13 residues. With 3 bases removed from V and 3 bases from J, the gap between germline ends came to 9 bases.

The genes are TRBV29-1 and TRBJ2-5; D gene unclear. The germline V gene has CDR1 SQVTM and CDR2 ANQGSEA. CDR3 length equals 11 residues. Between the trimmed V and J ends, which lost 4 bases and 3 bases, there was a span of 6 bases. The CDR3 loop reads CSVGLEETQYF. The CDR3 DNA reads as TGCAGCGTTGGTCTAGAAGAGACCCAGTACTTC.

As concerns this clonotype: Relative to the germline gene, one junction end is altered; a read error may explain this. CDR3 DNA sequence: TGTGCCAGCAGCGAGACAGGGTCTCAAAATGCGCAGTTCTTC. Translated: CASSETGSQNAQFF. This rearrangement joins TRBV7-8 to TRBJ2-1; the match to TRBD1 covers 7 bases. This CDR3 is 14 amino acids long. CDR1 is SGHVS, CDR2 FQNEAQ, per germline.